Listed below are T cell receptor beta chains from one sample, sequenced in a study of CD8 T cell repertoires and HIV-1 epitope variants. TCRdb's table, derived via immunoSEQ multiplex PCR, lists solely in-frame clones and lacks some. This sample has 80,000 to 95,000 clones, with roughly 80% found just once. The sample was uncultured baseline CD8+ T cells from peripheral blood mononuclear cells (PBMCs). These TCRs come from a male donor with HIV. Each CDR3 is given with its conserved first and last residue. The D gene is left open where the match is weak. A row's size may be missing; if present it is once, few, many or a size class.

V	J	D	size	CDR3	DNA
TRBV5-4	TRBJ1-1	.	few	CASSLDGQHTEAFF	TGTGCCAGCAGCTTGGACGGACAGCACACTGAAGCTTTCTTT
TRBV5-1	TRBJ1-1	.	.	CASSPRLAMNTEAFF	TGCGCCAGCAGTCCCCGATTGGCTATGAACACTGAAGCTTTCTTT
TRBV6-5	TRBJ1-4	TRBD1	few	CASSYLGAGGEKLFF	TGTGCCAGCAGTTACTTGGGGGCAGGGGGTGAAAAACTGTTTTTT
TRBV30	TRBJ2-1	.	.	CAWSAPGSEQFF	TGTGCCTGGAGTGCCCCAGGGAGTGAGCAGTTCTTC
TRBV7-9	TRBJ2-3	.	.	CASSSAGNTDTQYF	TGTGCCAGCAGCTCCGCGGGCAACACAGATACGCAGTATTTT
TRBV14	TRBJ2-1	TRBD2	.	CASSPGLAGGSYYNEQFF	TGTGCCAGCAGCCCGGGACTAGCGGGGGGTTCTTACTACAATGAGCAGTTCTTC
TRBV6-1	TRBJ1-3	.	.	CASIGTLSGNTIYF	TGTGCCAGCATCGGGACACTCTCTGGAAACACCATATATTTT
TRBV5-4	TRBJ2-7	TRBD2	few	CASSLKRGDPYEQYF	TGTGCCAGCAGCTTGAAGCGGGGGGACCCTTACGAGCAGTACTTC
TRBV10-3	TRBJ2-5	.	.	CAISEANRQETQYF	TGTGCCATCAGTGAAGCCAACAGACAAGAGACCCAGTACTTC
TRBV6-5	TRBJ2-7	.	.	CASSYSGGSYEQYF	TGTGCCAGCAGTTACTCCGGGGGCAGCTACGAGCAGTACTTC
TRBV5-6	TRBJ1-6	TRBD1	.	CASSPGTGVSPLHF	TGTGCCAGCAGCCCCGGGACAGGGGTATCACCCCTCCACTTT
TRBV2	TRBJ2-7	.	few	CASSTLSEFYEQYF	TGTGCCAGCAGCACACTTAGCGAGTTCTACGAGCAGTACTTC
TRBV29-1	TRBJ2-3	TRBD1	.	CSVAGTGSDTQYF	TGCAGCGTTGCCGGGACAGGTTCAGATACGCAGTATTTT
TRBV12-1	TRBJ1-3	.	once	CASSPKEGVTVPGNTIYF	TGTGCCAGCAGCCCAAAGGAGGGGGTGACGGTCCCTGGAAACACCATATATTTT
TRBV28	TRBJ1-6	TRBD1	once	CASSQGGQGTYSPLHF	TGTGCCAGCAGTCAGGGGGGACAGGGGACATATTCACCCCTCCACTTT
TRBV9	TRBJ1-2	.	.	CASSVGARGNYGYTF	TGTGCCAGCAGCGTAGGTGCCAGGGGCAACTATGGCTACACCTTC
TRBV19	TRBJ1-3	.	few	CATNRDSGNTIYF	TGTGCCACCAACCGGGACTCCGGAAACACCATATATTTT
TRBV14	TRBJ2-1	.	.	CASSQASSAYNEQFF	TGTGCCAGCAGCCAAGCGTCTAGCGCATACAATGAGCAGTTCTTC
TRBV28	TRBJ2-7	.	.	CASIRRDTYEQYF	TGTGCCAGCATCCGTCGGGACACCTACGAGCAGTACTTC
TRBV19	TRBJ1-5	.	.	CATSGSSNQPQHF	TGTGCCACCTCGGGGAGTAGCAATCAGCCCCAGCATTTT
TRBV28	TRBJ2-7	TRBD1	.	CASSWDSSYEQYF	TGTGCCAGCAGTTGGGACAGCTCCTACGAGCAGTACTTC
TRBV28	TRBJ2-2	.	.	CASSSRDLLAGELFF	TGTGCCAGCAGTTCCCGGGACCTCTTGGCCGGGGAGCTGTTTTTT